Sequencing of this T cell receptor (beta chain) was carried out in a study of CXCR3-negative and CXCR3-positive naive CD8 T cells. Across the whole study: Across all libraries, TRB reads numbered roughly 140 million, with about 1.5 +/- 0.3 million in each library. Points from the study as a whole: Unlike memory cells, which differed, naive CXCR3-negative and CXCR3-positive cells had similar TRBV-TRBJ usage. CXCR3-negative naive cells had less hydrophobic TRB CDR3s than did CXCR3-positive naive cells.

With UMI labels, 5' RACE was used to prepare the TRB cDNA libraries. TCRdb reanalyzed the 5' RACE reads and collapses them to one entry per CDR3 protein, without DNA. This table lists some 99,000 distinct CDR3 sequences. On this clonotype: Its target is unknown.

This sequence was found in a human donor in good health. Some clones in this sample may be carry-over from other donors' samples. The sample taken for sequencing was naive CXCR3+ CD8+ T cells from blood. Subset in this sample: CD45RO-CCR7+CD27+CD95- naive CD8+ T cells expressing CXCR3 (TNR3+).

The CDR3 loop reads CASSTEGKSYEQYF. The chain joins TRBV7-8 to TRBJ2-7; without DNA, the TCRdb call of TRBD1 cannot be checked. From germline, CDR1 is SGHVS and CDR2 FQNEAQ. The length of the CDR3 is 14 residues. The full variable domain, completed using reference TRBV7-8 and TRBJ2-7, is GAGVSQSPRYKVAKRGQDVALRCDPISGHVSLFWYQQALGQGPEFLTYFQNEAQLDKSGLPSDRFFAERPEGSVSTLKIQRTQQEDSAVYLCASSTEGKSYEQYFGPGTRLTVT.